The subject of this entry is one T cell receptor (beta chain). Its target is not known. The CDR3 is 15 residues long. With 5 bases removed from V and 4 bases from J, the gap between germline ends came to 16 bases. Separate alpha and beta amplification began at the second PCR step. Cells stained for CD3, CD4, CD8, CD45RA, CD27 and viability were sorted into four CD45RA/CD27 subsets. These data come from a study of naive and memory T cell subsets. The beta constant-region primer was an equimolar mix of two oligonucleotides covering TRBC1 and TRBC2. Four rounds of PCR amplified the ligated cDNA using nested alpha and beta constant-region primers plus SP2. TCRdb reanalysed the UMI-ligation and nested PCR reads using MiXCR and keeps one entry per CDR3 protein. The sample lists over 110,000 distinct CDR3 sequences, 15% to 25% seen once, with 0.6% to 0.7% in the top ten. Overall study results and limits: Especially in CD8 cells, naive repertoires contained a few larger clonotypes, possibly CD45RA-re-expressing memory cells. No ground truth validated the naive and memory repertoire findings.

The chain joins TRBV12-3 or TRBV12-4 to TRBJ2-3; weak D call: TRBD2 (6 bases). Sequencing used naive CD8+ T cells from blood. The sequence was collected from a human donor in good health. The CDR3: CASSPEGELADTQYF. The CDR3 bases are TGTGCCAGCAGTCCGGAGGGAGAGTTGGCAGATACGCAGTATTTT.